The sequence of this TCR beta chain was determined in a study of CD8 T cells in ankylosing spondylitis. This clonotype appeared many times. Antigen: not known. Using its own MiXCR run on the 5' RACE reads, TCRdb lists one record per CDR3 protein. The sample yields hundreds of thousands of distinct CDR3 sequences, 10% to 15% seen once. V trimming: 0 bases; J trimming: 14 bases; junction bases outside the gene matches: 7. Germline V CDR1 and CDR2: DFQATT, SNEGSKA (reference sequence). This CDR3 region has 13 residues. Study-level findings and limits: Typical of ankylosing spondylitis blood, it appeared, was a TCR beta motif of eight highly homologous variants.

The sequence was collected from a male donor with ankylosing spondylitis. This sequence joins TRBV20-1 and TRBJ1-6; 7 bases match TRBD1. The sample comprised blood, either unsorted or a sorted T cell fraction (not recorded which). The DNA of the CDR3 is TGCAGTGCTAGAGAGGGCTCAGGGGGTTCCCTCCACTTT. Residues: CSAREGSGGSLHF.